Reported below is one TCR beta chain. Its antigen remains unidentified. The data stem from a study of cytomegalovirus exposure and HLA in healthy donors. Study-wide findings and caveats: Per published accounts, TCR beta sequences correctly predicted the HLA-A and HLA-B alleles of most subjects. In an earlier analysis, productive rearrangement rates for most beta V segments clustered near 90% or 30%. Altogether, 170 or so TCR beta chains were recorded as cytomegalovirus-associated.

The length of the CDR3 is 13 residues. CDR1 and CDR2 from the germline V gene are SGHVS and FNYEAQ. Trimming pared 5 bases from V and 8 bases from J, leaving 15 bases between. The PCR employed 60 Vbeta primers together with 13 Jbeta primers. TCRdb keeps only in-frame clones here, not all; method: immunoSEQ multiplex PCR. The data contain over 100,000 clones, 60% to 85% of them singletons. This TCR was sampled from a female donor in good health and CMV-seronegative. J is TRBJ1-2 and V is TRBV7-6; D uncertain. Material for sequencing was PBMCs. The CDR3 DNA follows: TGTGCCAGCAGCCCGAAGCAGTCGGAGGGCTACACCTTC. Protein sequence: CASSPKQSEGYTF.